This entry lists 28 T cell receptor beta chains sequenced from one sample in a study of shared clonotypes between healthy human individuals. The protocol was immunoSEQ multiplex PCR, while the TCRdb copy is restricted to in-frame clones and leaves out a portion. The sample contains about 480,000 clones, around 79% of which appear only once. The sample taken for sequencing was PBMCs. The receptors come from a woman aged 40 to 55 in good health. Some clones in this sample may be carry-over from other donors' samples.

The chain combines TRBV25-1 with TRBJ2-2; D may be TRBD1 or TRBD2 (5 bases each). Looked up from germline, CDR1 is MGHDK and CDR2 is SYGVNS. V dropped 6 bases and J dropped 1 base, with 15 bases sitting between them. The CDR3 spans 16 residues. The CDR3 DNA reads as TGTGCCAGCAGGAAATCCGGGACCTGGAACACCGGGGAGCTGTTTTTT. It yields the protein CASRKSGTWNTGELFF.

This clone appeared a single time. A read error is the likely source, as a far larger clone sits one nucleotide away. The V call is TRBV4-2, the J call TRBJ1-2; the D gene is possibly TRBD1 (5 bases). The CDR3 has 15 residues. The germline V and J ends were trimmed by 4 bases and 4 bases, with 16 bases remaining between them. Germline assignment: CDR1 LGHNA and CDR2 YNFKEQ. CDR3 in amino acids: CASSPSGAEPYGYTF. DNA of the CDR3: TGTGCCAGCAGCCCATCCGGGGCCGAGCCCTATGGCTACACCTTC.

Notes on this clone: With a far larger clone one base away, a read error is the likely cause. V is TRBV19 and J is TRBJ1-5; the match to TRBD1 covers 7 bases. Germline lookup yields CDR1 LNHDA and CDR2 SQIVND (reference sequence). Losses at the gene ends were 5 bases for V and 4 bases for J; bases not matched to a gene: 2. The CDR3 totals 13 residues. DNA of the CDR3: TGTGCCAGTAGTGGGACAGCTAATCAGCCCCAGCATTTT. Amino acid sequence: CASSGTANQPQHF.

This rearrangement joins TRBV2 to TRBJ2-1, with D uncertain. The CDR3 runs 13 residues. V gave up 4 bases and J gave up 2 bases, with 6 bases separating them. The V gene's germline CDR1 is SNHLY and CDR2 FYNNEI. CDR3 in amino acids: CASSGSAYNEQFF. The CDR3 DNA is TGTGCCAGCAGTGGCTCCGCCTACAATGAGCAGTTCTTC.

This clone was recorded a few times. DNA for the CDR3: TGTGCCATCAAGCAGGGAGAAGGCTACACCTTC. Translated, it gives CAIKQGEGYTF. The chain is built from TRBV10-3 and TRBJ1-2; perhaps TRBD1 as D (5 bases). In germline, CDR1 is ENHRY, CDR2 SYGVKD. The V gene lost 7 bases and the J gene lost 8 bases, with 11 bases spanning the gap. This CDR3 is 11 amino acids long.

About this clone itself: This CDR3 is missing its conserved last phenylalanine or tryptophan, likely due to a read error. This rearrangement joins TRBV19 to TRBJ2-3; D not certain. V was clipped by 2 bases and J by 2 bases, with 8 bases between them. The CDR3 loop spans 14 amino acids. Germline V gives CDR1 LNHDA, CDR2 SQIVND (reference sequence). CDR3 sequence reads: CASSISRDTDTQYS. CDR3 DNA sequence: TGTGCCAGTAGTATATCCCGCGACACAGATACGCAGTATTCT.

The V gene is TRBV28, the J gene TRBJ1-2, with D possibly matching TRBD1 (5 bases). The CDR3 has 13 amino acids. CDR1 is MDHEN, CDR2 SYDVKM, per germline. V was pared by 3 bases and J by 3 bases, with 8 bases between. CDR3 in amino acids: CASSFVRDYGYTF. Written as DNA, the CDR3 is TGTGCCAGCAGTTTCGTCAGGGACTATGGCTACACCTTC.

Regarding this clone: The sample contains more than one DNA sequence encoding this CDR3. CDR3 sequence (DNA): TGTGCCAGCAGCTTATCGGGACAGGGGCCCTACGAGCAGTACTTC. Translated, it gives CASSLSGQGPYEQYF. The V and J genes are TRBV7-2 and TRBJ2-7; 10 bases line up with TRBD1. The CDR3 length is 15 residues. The junction had 3 bases not matched to a gene; V was cut back by 2 bases and J by 2 bases. Germline lookup yields CDR1 SGHTA and CDR2 FQGNSA.

The rearrangement joins TRBV11-3 to TRBJ2-1, with no clear D. In germline, CDR1 is SGHNT, CDR2 YENEEA. This CDR3 has 15 residues. The V gene lost 1 base and the J gene lost 5 bases, with 12 bases spanning the gap. In DNA, the CDR3 is TGTGCCAGCAGCTTAGGATTCAGGACCGACAATGAGCAGTTCTTC. It translates to CASSLGFRTDNEQFF.

The rearrangement links TRBV6-6 to TRBJ2-5; D unclear. With 2 bases removed from V and 3 bases from J, the gap between germline ends came to 4 bases. Germline values: CDR1 MNHNY, CDR2 SVGAGI (reference sequence). The CDR3 runs 12 residues. CDR3 protein: CASSYGEETQYF. CDR3 in DNA: TGTGCCAGCAGTTACGGGGAAGAGACCCAGTACTTC.

V gene TRBV18 combines with J gene TRBJ2-1; TRBD2 agrees at 10 bases. V shed 0 bases, J shed 4 bases, and the junction held 3 bases outside the gene matches. The CDR3 has 16 amino acids. The germline V gene encodes CDR1 KGHSH and CDR2 LQKENI. Written as DNA, the CDR3 is TGTGCCAGCTCACCACCTGGACTAGCGGATTACAATGAGCAGTTCTTC. The encoded protein is CASSPPGLADYNEQFF.

This chain joins TRBV29-1 and TRBJ1-2, with D possibly being TRBD1 (5 bases). Germline V lookup: CDR1 SQVTM, CDR2 ANQGSEA. Trimming left V 4 bases short and J 8 bases short, with 11 bases between. The CDR3 sequence is 11 residues long. This CDR3 reads CSVVAGLGYTF. CDR3 DNA: TGCAGCGTTGTGGCAGGGTTAGGCTACACCTTC.

The J gene is TRBJ1-1, the V gene TRBV4-2, with D perhaps matching TRBD1 (5 bases). V shed 3 bases and J shed 0 bases, with 14 bases lying between them. The CDR3 runs to 16 residues. Per germline, CDR1 LGHNA and CDR2 YNFKEQ. The CDR3: CASSHNPGRMNTEAFF. Written as DNA, the CDR3 is TGTGCCAGCAGCCATAACCCGGGACGTATGAACACTGAAGCTTTCTTT.

The V and J genes are TRBV7-8 and TRBJ2-7; D is unclear. Trimming left V 1 base short and J 3 bases short, with 13 bases between. This CDR3 is 15 amino acids long. The germline CDR1 and CDR2 sequences are SGHVS and FQNEAQ. CDR3 sequence: CASSLGGRTGYEQYF. The CDR3 bases are TGTGCCAGCAGCTTAGGAGGCAGAACCGGCTACGAGCAGTACTTC.

The chain carries TRBV6-6 and TRBJ2-1, with 13 bases that match TRBD2. CDR3 length: 15 amino acids. Trimming removed 3 bases from V and 7 bases from J; junction bases left unmatched: 3. Germline assignment: CDR1 MNHNY and CDR2 SVGAGI (reference sequence). The CDR3 loop reads CASSYGLAGVNEQFF. CDR3 in DNA: TGTGCCAGCAGTTATGGACTAGCGGGAGTGAATGAGCAGTTCTTC.

The chain is built from TRBV9 and TRBJ2-7, with 10 bases lining up with TRBD1. Trimming cost V 8 bases and J 4 bases; bases outside gene matches: 9. The CDR3 has 14 residues. The germline V gene has CDR1 SGDLS and CDR2 YYNGEE. The CDR3 nucleotides are TGTGCCAGGACTTGGGGGACAGGGGTTTACGAGCAGTACTTC. It encodes CARTWGTGVYEQYF.

In the case of this clone: Within the sample, other DNA sequences also encode this same CDR3. The chain combines TRBV30 with TRBJ1-1; the match to TRBD1 covers 9 bases. The CDR3 loop spans 15 amino acids. After removal of 3 bases from V and 3 bases from J, the junction contained 8 bases not matched to a gene. The germline CDR1 and CDR2 sequences are GTSNPN and SVGIG (reference sequence). The CDR3 bases are TGTGCCTGGAGCAGAATGGGACAGGGCTACACTGAAGCTTTCTTT. Its protein is CAWSRMGQGYTEAFF.

This chain joins TRBV30 and TRBJ2-7, with D unclear. Germline values: CDR1 GTSNPN, CDR2 SVGIG (reference sequence). V gave up 4 bases and J gave up 2 bases, with 15 bases separating them. The CDR3 is made up of 14 amino acids. The CDR3: CAWNPKSSPYEQYF. The CDR3 nucleotides read TGTGCCTGGAACCCCAAAAGTTCTCCCTACGAGCAGTACTTC. The full variable domain, in which reference TRBV30 and TRBJ2-7 provide the parts outside the CDR3, is SQTIHQWPATLVQPVGSPLSLECTVEGTSNPNLYWYRQAAGRGLQLLFYSVGIGQISSEVPQNLSASRPQDRQFILSSKKLLLSDSGFYLCAWNPKSSPYEQYFGPGTRLTVT.

The chain couples TRBV28 to TRBJ1-5, with TRBD1 matching 7 bases. Germline CDR1 and CDR2: MDHEN and SYDVKM. V dropped 6 bases and J dropped 5; count of bases not matched to a gene: 10. The CDR3 runs to 15 residues. The DNA for the CDR3 is TGTGCCAGCAGCCTCAGTCAGGGGGGACATCAGCCCCAGCATTTT. This encodes CASSLSQGGHQPQHF.

This CDR3 is CASSTTANGHIQYF. The CDR3 coding sequence is TGTGCCAGCAGTACGACAGCCAACGGGCACATTCAGTACTTC. This chain links TRBV6-6 with TRBJ2-4; possible D gene TRBD1, 5 bases. V was cut by 5 bases and J by 8 bases, with 16 bases left in between. Looked up from germline, CDR1 is MNHNY and CDR2 is SVGAGI (reference sequence). The CDR3 totals 14 residues.

The chain recombines TRBV7-2 with TRBJ2-5, with 7 bases aligning to TRBD2. The V gene's germline CDR1 is SGHTA and CDR2 FQGNSA. The CDR3 totals 15 residues. The V and J ends lost 6 bases and 4 bases, in that order; junction bases with no gene match: 11. The CDR3 coding sequence is TGTGCCAGCAGATCCACTTTGGGGAGGGCAGAGACCCAGTACTTC. Its translation: CASRSTLGRAETQYF.

A few counts support this clone. The V gene is TRBV4-3, the J gene TRBJ1-5; tentatively, D is TRBD1 (5 bases). V lost 0 bases and J lost 6, with 15 bases in between. The germline V gene encodes CDR1 LGHNA and CDR2 YSLEER. This CDR3 region has 16 residues. The CDR3 reads CASSQDRAGRTQPQHF. The CDR3 coding sequence is TGCGCCAGCAGCCAAGATCGTGCAGGGAGGACTCAGCCCCAGCATTTT.

The chain recombines TRBV28 with TRBJ2-5; 7 bases are a match to TRBD2. Gene TRBJ2-7 matches the end of the DNA better, so the J call may be wrong. CDR1 is MDHEN and CDR2 is SYDVKM in the germline V gene. This CDR3 region has 14 residues. CDR3 nucleotides: TGTGCCAGCAACCCGGGGGGAGCGTTGTACGAGCAGTACTTC. Translated: CASNPGGALYEQYF.

This chain links TRBV19 with TRBJ2-3; D ambiguous. Trimming pared 6 bases from V and 2 bases from J, leaving 3 bases between. Germline assignment: CDR1 LNHDA and CDR2 SQIVND (reference sequence). CDR3 length: 11 amino acids. The DNA for the CDR3 is TGTGCCAGTAGAACCACAGATACGCAGTATTTT. Translation: CASRTTDTQYF.

The V and J genes are TRBV6-6 and TRBJ1-4, with 8 nucleotides matching TRBD1. V was clipped by 6 bases and J by 8 bases; unmatched bases: 5. Germline V gene data show CDR1 as MNHNY and CDR2 as SVGAGI (reference sequence). This CDR3 region has 13 residues. CDR3 protein: CASRTGAEEKLFF. CDR3 nucleotide sequence: TGTGCCAGCAGGACAGGGGCTGAGGAAAAACTGTTTTTT.

The rearrangement joins TRBV7-2 to TRBJ1-3; possibly TRBD1 for D (5 bases). The ends were cut back, 5 bases at V and 3 bases at J, with 14 bases in the middle. From germline, CDR1 is SGHTA and CDR2 FQGNSA. The CDR3 contains 15 residues. CDR3 protein: CASSPGGALGNTIYF. The CDR3 DNA is TGTGCCAGCAGCCCTGGCGGGGCACTTGGAAACACCATATATTTT.

This sequence joins TRBV5-4 and TRBJ2-7, with D perhaps TRBD1 (5 bases). There are 14 residues in the CDR3. Germline V lookup: CDR1 SGHNT, CDR2 YYREEE (reference sequence). Trimming pared 3 bases from V and 2 bases from J, leaving 12 bases between. CDR3 bases: TGTGCCAGCAGCTGGAGAAGGGGAACCTACGAGCAGTACTTC. Protein: CASSWRRGTYEQYF.

The chain uses TRBV15 and TRBJ2-1; unclear D gene. Germline CDR1 reads LNHNV; CDR2 reads YYDKDF (reference sequence). The length of the CDR3 is 15 residues. V lost 1 base to trimming and J lost 4 bases, with 11 bases between them. The CDR3 is CATSRVPDTYNEQFF. The CDR3 DNA reads as TGTGCCACCAGCAGAGTTCCAGACACTTACAATGAGCAGTTCTTC.